The source of this TCR beta chain is a study of cytomegalovirus exposure and HLA in healthy donors. Germline V gene lookup returns CDR1 SGHAT and CDR2 FQNNGV. The CDR3 has 15 amino acids. Between the trimmed V and J ends, which lost 1 base and 2 bases, there was a span of 11 bases. PCR employed 60 Vbeta and 13 Jbeta primers. The repertoire was sequenced with immunoSEQ multiplex PCR; TCRdb's copy has only in-frame clones and lacks some. Here the sample table reports 150,000 to 200,000 clones. The V gene is TRBV11-2, the J gene TRBJ1-2; possible D gene TRBD1, 5 bases. The receptor comes from a woman in her late teens or twenties in good health and CMV-seropositive. The sequencing input was PBMCs. For the CDR3, the DNA is TGTGCCAGCAGCTTAGCGGCCAGGGAAAACTATGGCTACACCTTC. It yields the protein CASSLAARENYGYTF.